These 2 T cell receptor beta chains came from one sample sequenced in a study of response to subunit inactivated influenza vaccine. TCRdb passed the RT-PCR reads through MiXCR, listing each CDR3 protein once. The table includes just under 550,000 distinct CDR3 sequences, 20% to 25% detected once. These data were also filed under a second study, of T cells expressing NK-cell markers. This second report adds: UMIs were included in TCR beta cDNA generated by 5'RACE template switching.

The material was CD4+ T cells sorted from PBMCs, obtained about 11 days after vaccination. Receptors were obtained from a middle-aged man who received an inactivated influenza vaccine.

V usage is TRBV12-3 or TRBV12-4 and J usage is TRBJ2-2; D not resolved. This CDR3 comprises 15 residues. V lost 6 bases, J lost 3 bases, and 14 bases lay in between. In nucleotides, the CDR3 is TGTGCCAGCAGCCCGCACGAAGTGGACACCGGGGAGCTGTTTTTT. Its protein is CASSPHEVDTGELFF.

The chain carries TRBV4-2 and TRBJ1-1; D uncertain. Germline assignment: CDR1 LGHNA and CDR2 YNFKEQ. V lost 1 base to trimming and J lost 4 bases, with 13 bases between them. There are 15 residues in the CDR3. Written as DNA, the CDR3 is TGTGCCAGCAGCCAAGTTACGGCTGGCGGCACTGAAGCTTTCTTT. Its translation is CASSQVTAGGTEAFF.